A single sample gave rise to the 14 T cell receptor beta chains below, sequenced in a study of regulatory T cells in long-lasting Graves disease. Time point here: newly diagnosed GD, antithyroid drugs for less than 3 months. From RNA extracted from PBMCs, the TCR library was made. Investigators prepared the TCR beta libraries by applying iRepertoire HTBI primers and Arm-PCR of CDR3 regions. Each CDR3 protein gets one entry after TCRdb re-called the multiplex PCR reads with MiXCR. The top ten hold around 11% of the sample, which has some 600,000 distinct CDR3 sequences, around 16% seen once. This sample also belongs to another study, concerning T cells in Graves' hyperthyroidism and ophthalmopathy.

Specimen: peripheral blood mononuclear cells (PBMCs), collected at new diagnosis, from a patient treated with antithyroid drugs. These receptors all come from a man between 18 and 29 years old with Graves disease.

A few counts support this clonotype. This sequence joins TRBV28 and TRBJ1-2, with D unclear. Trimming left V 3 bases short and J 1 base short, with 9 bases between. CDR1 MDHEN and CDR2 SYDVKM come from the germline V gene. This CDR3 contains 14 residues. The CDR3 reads CASSFPEDNYGYTF. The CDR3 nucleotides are TGTGCCAGCAGTTTCCCCGAGGATAACTATGGCTACACCTTC.

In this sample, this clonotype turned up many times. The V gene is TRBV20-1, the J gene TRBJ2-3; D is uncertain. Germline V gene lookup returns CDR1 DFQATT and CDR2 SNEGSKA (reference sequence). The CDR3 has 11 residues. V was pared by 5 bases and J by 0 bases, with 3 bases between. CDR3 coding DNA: TGCAGTGCTGGAAGCACAGATACGCAGTATTTT. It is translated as CSAGSTDTQYF.

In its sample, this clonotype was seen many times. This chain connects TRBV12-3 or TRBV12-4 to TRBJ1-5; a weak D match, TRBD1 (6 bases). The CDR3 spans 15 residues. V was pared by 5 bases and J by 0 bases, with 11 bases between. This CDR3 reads CASSPTGYSNQPQHF. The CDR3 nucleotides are TGTGCCAGCAGTCCGACAGGTTATAGCAATCAGCCCCAGCATTTT.

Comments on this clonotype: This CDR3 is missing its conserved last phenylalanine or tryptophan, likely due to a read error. CDR3 DNA: TGCGCCAGCAGCCCAACCAAGTGGGAACTCCGCACAGATACGCAGTATTCT. This translates into CASSPTKWELRTDTQYS. The chain employs TRBV5-1 and TRBJ2-3, with D unresolved. Germline V gene data show CDR1 as SGHRS and CDR2 as YFSETQ. The V end lost 4 bases, the J end lost 1 base, and 19 bases lay between the germline ends. The CDR3 is 17 amino acids.

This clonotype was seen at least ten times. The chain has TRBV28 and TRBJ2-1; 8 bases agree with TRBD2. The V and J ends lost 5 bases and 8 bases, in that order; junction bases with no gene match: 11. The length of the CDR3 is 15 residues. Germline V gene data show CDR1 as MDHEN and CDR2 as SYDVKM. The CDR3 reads CASSLGAGVGYEQFF. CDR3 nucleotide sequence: TGTGCCAGCAGTCTCGGAGCGGGAGTCGGTTATGAGCAGTTCTTC.

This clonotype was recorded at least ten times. The CDR3 spells CAWSLGTSNNEQFF. The CDR3 DNA sequence: TGTGCCTGGAGTCTTGGGACTAGTAACAATGAGCAGTTCTTC. The V call is TRBV30, the J call TRBJ2-1, with 8 bases that match TRBD2. Germline V gene lookup returns CDR1 GTSNPN and CDR2 SVGIG (reference sequence). CDR3 size: 14 residues. V dropped 2 bases and J dropped 5; count of bases not matched to a gene: 5.

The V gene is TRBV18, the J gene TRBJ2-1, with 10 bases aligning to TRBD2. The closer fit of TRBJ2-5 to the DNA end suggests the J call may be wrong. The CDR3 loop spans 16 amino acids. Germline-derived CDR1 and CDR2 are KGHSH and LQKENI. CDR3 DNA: TGTGCCAGCTCACCAGGGCTAGCGGGAGTAGCGGAGACCCAGTACTTC. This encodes CASSPGLAGVAETQYF.

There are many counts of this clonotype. Written as DNA, the CDR3 is TGCAGTGCTAGTCCACTAGCGGATCCCTACAATGAGCAGTTCTTC. Protein sequence: CSASPLADPYNEQFF. The chain carries TRBV20-1 and TRBJ2-1; 8 bases are a match to TRBD2. This CDR3 is built from 15 residues. Germline values: CDR1 DFQATT, CDR2 SNEGSKA (reference sequence). Trimming cost V 3 bases and J 2 bases; bases outside gene matches: 6.

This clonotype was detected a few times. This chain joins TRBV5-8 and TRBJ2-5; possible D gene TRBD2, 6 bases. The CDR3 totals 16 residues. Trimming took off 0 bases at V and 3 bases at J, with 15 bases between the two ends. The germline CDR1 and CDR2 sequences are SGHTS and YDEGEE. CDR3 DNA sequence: TGTGCCAGCAGCTTGGGTACGCGGGACGCAAAAGAGACCCAGTACTTC. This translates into CASSLGTRDAKETQYF.

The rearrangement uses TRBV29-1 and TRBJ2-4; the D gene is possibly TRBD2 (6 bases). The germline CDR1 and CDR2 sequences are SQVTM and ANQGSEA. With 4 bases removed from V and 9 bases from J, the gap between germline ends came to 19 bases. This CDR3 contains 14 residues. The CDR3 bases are TGCAGCGTTGTGGGACGGTGGGAGGTCGGCATTCAGTACTTC. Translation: CSVVGRWEVGIQYF.

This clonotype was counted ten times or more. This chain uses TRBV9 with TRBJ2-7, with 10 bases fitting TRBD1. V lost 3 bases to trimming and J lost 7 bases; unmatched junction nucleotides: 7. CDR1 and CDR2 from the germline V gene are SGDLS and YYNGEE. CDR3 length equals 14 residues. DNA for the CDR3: TGTGCCAGCAGCGAGGGGACAGGGGATGGGGAGCAGTACTTC. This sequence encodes CASSEGTGDGEQYF.

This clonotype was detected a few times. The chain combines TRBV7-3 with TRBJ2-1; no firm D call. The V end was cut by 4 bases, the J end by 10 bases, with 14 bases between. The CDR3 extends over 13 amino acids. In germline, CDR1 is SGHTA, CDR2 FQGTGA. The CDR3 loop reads CASSSDPAAEQFF. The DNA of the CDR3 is TGTGCCAGCAGCTCCGATCCGGCGGCGGAGCAGTTCTTC.

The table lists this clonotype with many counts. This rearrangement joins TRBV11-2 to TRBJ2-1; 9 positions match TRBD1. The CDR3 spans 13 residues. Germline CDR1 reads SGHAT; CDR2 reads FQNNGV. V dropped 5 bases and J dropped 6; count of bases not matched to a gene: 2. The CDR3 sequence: CASSEDRGNEQFF. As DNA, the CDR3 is TGTGCCAGCAGCGAGGACAGGGGCAATGAGCAGTTCTTC.

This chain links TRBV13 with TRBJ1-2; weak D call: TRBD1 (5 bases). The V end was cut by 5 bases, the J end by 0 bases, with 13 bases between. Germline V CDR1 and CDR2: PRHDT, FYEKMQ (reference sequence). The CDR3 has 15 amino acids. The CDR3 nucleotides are TGTGCCAGCAGCCCTGGGGGGAGCACTAACTATGGCTACACCTTC. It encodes CASSPGGSTNYGYTF.